The 18 T cell receptor beta chains given below trace back to one sample, sequenced in a study of blood T cell repertoires in COVID-19. TCRdb keeps only in-frame clones here, not all; method: immunoSEQ multiplex PCR. The data contain hundreds of thousands of clones, roughly 86% of them singletons. The source material was PBMCs or T cells enriched from blood (not recorded which). These receptor sequences come from a young woman who had recovered from COVID-19.

CDR3 region: CASSFREGRGYDGYTF. The CDR3 DNA follows: TGTGCCAGCAGCTTTAGAGAGGGCAGGGGGTACGATGGCTACACCTTC. This chain links TRBV11-2 with TRBJ1-2, with 7 nucleotides matching TRBD1. There are 16 residues in the CDR3. Germline trimming cut 3 bases from V and 6 bases from J; bases unmatched to any gene: 13. Per germline, CDR1 SGHAT and CDR2 FQNNGV.

CDR3: CASSTQGSYEQYF. In nucleotides, the CDR3 is TGTGCCAGCAGCACACAGGGTTCCTACGAGCAGTACTTC. The genes are TRBV5-4 and TRBJ2-7; a weak D match, TRBD1 (6 bases). The germline CDR1 and CDR2 sequences are SGHNT and YYREEE (reference sequence). The V end lost 4 bases, the J end lost 1 base, and 9 bases lay between the germline ends. CDR3 length: 13 residues.

V gene TRBV4-1 combines with J gene TRBJ2-7; 8 positions match TRBD1. V dropped 4 bases and J dropped 3; count of bases not matched to a gene: 8. Germline assignment: CDR1 MGHRA and CDR2 YSYEKL. The CDR3 totals 15 residues. The CDR3: CASSRTIGQGYEQYF. CDR3 nucleotides: TGCGCCAGCAGCCGGACGATCGGACAGGGCTACGAGCAGTACTTC.

This sequence joins TRBV29-1 and TRBJ2-7; D uncertain. Trimming left V 4 bases short and J 5 bases short, with 18 bases between. The germline V gene has CDR1 SQVTM and CDR2 ANQGSEA. The CDR3 consists of 14 residues. In nucleotides, the CDR3 is TGCAGCGTTGTCCCGGATAGCCGTCCCCACGAGCAGTACTTC. Amino acid sequence: CSVVPDSRPHEQYF.

CDR3 nucleotide sequence: TGTGCCAGCAGCTTGGACAGGACTAACTATGGCTACACCTTC. Translating it yields CASSLDRTNYGYTF. The J gene is TRBJ1-2, the V gene TRBV28; 7 bases map to TRBD1. This CDR3 comprises 14 residues. Germline V lookup: CDR1 MDHEN, CDR2 SYDVKM. With 6 bases clipped from V and 0 bases from J, the junction kept 4 bases outside the gene matches.

The rearrangement uses TRBV27 and TRBJ1-5, with 7 bases fitting TRBD1. Per the germline V gene, CDR1 is MNHEY and CDR2 is SMNVEV (reference sequence). J gave up 3 bases and V 2 bases, and 4 bases lay outside the gene matches. CDR3 length: 15 amino acids. The CDR3 is CASSLNRGLNQPQHF. CDR3 coding DNA: TGTGCCAGCAGTTTAAACAGGGGCCTCAATCAGCCCCAGCATTTT.

The rearrangement links TRBV11-3 to TRBJ1-1, with TRBD1 matching over 9 bases. This CDR3 has 14 amino acids. Germline V gene lookup returns CDR1 SGHNT and CDR2 YENEEA. Trimming at V came to 9 bases and at J to 1 base, leaving 6 bases not matched to a gene. CDR3 protein: CASKRGQGNTEAFF. As DNA, the CDR3 is TGTGCCAGTAAGAGGGGACAGGGGAACACTGAAGCTTTCTTT.

The rearrangement uses TRBV7-8 and TRBJ1-1, with D unclear. The length of the CDR3 is 14 residues. In germline, CDR1 is SGHVS, CDR2 FQNEAQ. The germline V and J ends were trimmed by 1 base and 1 base, with 7 bases remaining between them. The CDR3 reads CASSLVFGNTEAFF. CDR3 nucleotide sequence: TGTGCCAGCAGCTTAGTATTCGGGAACACTGAAGCTTTCTTT.

The chain employs TRBV19 and TRBJ1-2; D unresolved. The CDR3 runs 12 residues. Trimming took 7 bases from V and 8 from J, leaving 14 bases between them. The germline CDR1 and CDR2 sequences are LNHDA and SQIVND (reference sequence). The CDR3 spells CASTHGGGGYTF. DNA of the CDR3: TGTGCCAGTACCCACGGCGGAGGCGGCTACACCTTC.

The CDR3 DNA is TGTGCCTGGAGTGTCGCAGGGCAGAATGAAAAACTGTTTTTT. Its protein is CAWSVAGQNEKLFF. The J gene is TRBJ1-4, the V gene TRBV30; D possibly corresponds to TRBD1 (5 bases). The CDR3 runs to 14 residues. V was cut by 0 bases and J by 5 bases, with 10 bases left in between. CDR1 GTSNPN and CDR2 SVGIG come from the germline V gene (reference sequence).

Here the CDR3 reads CASSSQVHEQYF. CDR3 nucleotide sequence: TGCGCCAGCAGCAGCCAGGTTCATGAGCAGTACTTC. The J gene is TRBJ2-7, the V gene TRBV5-1; no clear D gene. Germline values: CDR1 SGHRS, CDR2 YFSETQ. The length of the CDR3 is 12 residues. V gave up 4 bases and J gave up 7 bases, with 12 bases separating them.

The chain is built from TRBV7-3 and TRBJ1-2; D is undetermined. V shed 2 bases and J shed 1 base, with 11 bases lying between them. Germline V gene data show CDR1 as SGHTA and CDR2 as FQGTGA. CDR3 size: 15 residues. The CDR3 region is CASSLDPGGNYGYTF. In nucleotides, the CDR3 is TGTGCCAGCAGCTTAGATCCCGGAGGTAACTATGGCTACACCTTC.

The rearrangement uses TRBV6-5 and TRBJ1-1; D is ambiguous. V lost 2 bases and J 1 base, leaving 8 bases between the germline ends. CDR1 and CDR2 from the germline V gene are MNHEY and SVGAGI. This CDR3 is 14 amino acids long. The CDR3 here is CASSYRDKNTEAFF. The DNA of the CDR3 is TGTGCCAGCAGTTACCGCGACAAGAACACTGAAGCTTTCTTT.

Only one count was recorded for this clone. The V call is TRBV5-6, the J call TRBJ1-1; TRBD1 matches 8 bases. Per the germline V gene, CDR1 is SGHDT and CDR2 is YYEEEE. V dropped 4 bases and J dropped 4; count of bases not matched to a gene: 9. The CDR3 runs to 15 residues. The CDR3 sequence: CASSPWTGRGTEAFF. CDR3 coding DNA: TGTGCCAGCAGCCCATGGACAGGGCGAGGCACTGAAGCTTTCTTT.

The chain uses TRBV3-1 (or the pseudogene TRBV3-2) and TRBJ2-5; 10 bases map to TRBD2. CDR3 size: 16 residues. Germline V lookup: CDR1 LGHDT, CDR2 YNNKEL (reference sequence). V gave up 4 bases and J gave up 9 bases; unmatched junction bases: 14. The CDR3 loop is CASSPMVAGGGMSQYF. CDR3 in DNA: TGTGCCAGCAGCCCGATGGTAGCGGGGGGAGGGATGTCCCAGTACTTC.

The chain is built from TRBV21-1 and TRBJ2-7; the table's D call of TRBD2 was not tested on the DNA. TRBV21-1 is termed a pseudogene. CDR3 length: 14 residues. The CDR3 loop reads CASKGGFRSREQYF. The CDR3 nucleotides read TGTGCCAGCAAAGGAGGGTTCAGGTCCCGCGAGCAGTACTTC.

V and J are TRBV5-4 and TRBJ2-7; TRBD2 aligns across 7 bases. Germline values: CDR1 SGHNT, CDR2 YYREEE (reference sequence). This CDR3 comprises 14 residues. V lost 3 bases, J lost 4 bases, and 7 bases stayed unmatched. The CDR3 region is CASSWRGSPYEQYF. As DNA, the CDR3 is TGTGCCAGCAGCTGGCGCGGGAGCCCGTACGAGCAGTACTTC.

The V call is TRBV7-8, the J call TRBJ2-1; no clear D. Between the trimmed V and J ends, which lost 5 bases and 0 bases, there was a span of 5 bases. The CDR3 has 13 amino acids. Germline loops: CDR1 SGHVS, CDR2 FQNEAQ. The CDR3 is CASSRSSYNEQFF. CDR3 DNA sequence: TGTGCCAGCAGCCGGAGCTCCTACAATGAGCAGTTCTTC.